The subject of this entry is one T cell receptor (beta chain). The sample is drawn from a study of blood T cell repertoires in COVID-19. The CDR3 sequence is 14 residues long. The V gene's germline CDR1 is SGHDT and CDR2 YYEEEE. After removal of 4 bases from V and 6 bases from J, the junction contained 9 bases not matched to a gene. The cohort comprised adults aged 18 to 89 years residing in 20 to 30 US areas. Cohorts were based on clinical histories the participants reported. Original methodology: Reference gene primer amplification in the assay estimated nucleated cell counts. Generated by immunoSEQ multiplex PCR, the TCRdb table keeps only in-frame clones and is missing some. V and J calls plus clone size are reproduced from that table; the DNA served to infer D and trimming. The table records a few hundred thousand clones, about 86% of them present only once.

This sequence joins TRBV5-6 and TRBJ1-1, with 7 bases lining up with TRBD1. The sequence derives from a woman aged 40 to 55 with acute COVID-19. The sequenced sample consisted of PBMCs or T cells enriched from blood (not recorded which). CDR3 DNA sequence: TGTGCCAGCAGCCCGGGACAGTACAGCTCTGAAGCTTTCTTT. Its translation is CASSPGQYSSEAFF.